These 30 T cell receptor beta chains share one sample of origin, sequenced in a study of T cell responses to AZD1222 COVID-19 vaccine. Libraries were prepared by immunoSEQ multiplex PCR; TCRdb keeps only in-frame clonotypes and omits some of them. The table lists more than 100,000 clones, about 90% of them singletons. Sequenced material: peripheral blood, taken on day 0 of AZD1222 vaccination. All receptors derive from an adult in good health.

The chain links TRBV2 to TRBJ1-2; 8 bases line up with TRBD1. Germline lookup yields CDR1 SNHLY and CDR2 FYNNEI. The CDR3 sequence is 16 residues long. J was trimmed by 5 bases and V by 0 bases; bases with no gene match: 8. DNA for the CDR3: TGTGCCAGCAGTGAAGCGCAGAGACACAGGGGGTATGGCTACACCTTC. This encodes CASSEAQRHRGYGYTF.

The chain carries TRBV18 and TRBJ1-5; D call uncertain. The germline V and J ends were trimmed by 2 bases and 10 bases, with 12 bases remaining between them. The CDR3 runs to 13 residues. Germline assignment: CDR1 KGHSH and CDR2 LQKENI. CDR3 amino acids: CASSPDPGVPQHF. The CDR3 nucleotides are TGTGCCAGCTCACCAGATCCGGGAGTACCCCAGCATTTT.

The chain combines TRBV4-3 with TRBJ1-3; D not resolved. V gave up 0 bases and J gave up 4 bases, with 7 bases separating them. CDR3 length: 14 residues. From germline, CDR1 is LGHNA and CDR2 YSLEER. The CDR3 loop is CASSQESGGNTIYF. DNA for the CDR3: TGCGCCAGCAGCCAAGAATCAGGCGGAAACACCATATATTTT.

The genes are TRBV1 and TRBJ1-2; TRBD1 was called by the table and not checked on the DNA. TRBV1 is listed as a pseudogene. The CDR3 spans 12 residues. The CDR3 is CTSSHRVSGYTF. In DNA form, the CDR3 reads TGCACCAGCAGCCACAGGGTGTCTGGCTACACCTTC.

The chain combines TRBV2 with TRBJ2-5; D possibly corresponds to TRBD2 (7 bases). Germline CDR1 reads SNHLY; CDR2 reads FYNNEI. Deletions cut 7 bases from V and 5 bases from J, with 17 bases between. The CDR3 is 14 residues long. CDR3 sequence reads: CASTQMGGRETQYF. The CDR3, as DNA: TGTGCCAGCACCCAAATGGGGGGGCGGGAGACCCAGTACTTC.

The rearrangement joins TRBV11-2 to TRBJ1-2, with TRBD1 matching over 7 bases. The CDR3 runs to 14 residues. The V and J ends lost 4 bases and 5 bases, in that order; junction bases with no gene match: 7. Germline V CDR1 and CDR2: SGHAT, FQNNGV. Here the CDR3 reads CASSYQGGPYGYTF. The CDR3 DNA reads TGTGCCAGCAGCTACCAGGGGGGGCCTTATGGCTACACCTTC.

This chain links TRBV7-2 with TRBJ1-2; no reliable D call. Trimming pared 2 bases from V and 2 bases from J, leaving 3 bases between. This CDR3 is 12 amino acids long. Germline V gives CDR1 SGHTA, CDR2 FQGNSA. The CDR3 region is CASSLLNYGYTF. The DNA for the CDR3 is TGTGCCAGCAGCTTATTAAACTATGGCTACACCTTC. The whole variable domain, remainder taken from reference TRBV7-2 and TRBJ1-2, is GAGVSQSPSNKVTEKGKDVELRCDPISGHTALYWYRQSLGQGLEFLIYFQGNSAPDKSGLPSDRFSAERTGGSVSTLTIQRTQQEDSAVYLCASSLLNYGYTFGSGTRLTVV.

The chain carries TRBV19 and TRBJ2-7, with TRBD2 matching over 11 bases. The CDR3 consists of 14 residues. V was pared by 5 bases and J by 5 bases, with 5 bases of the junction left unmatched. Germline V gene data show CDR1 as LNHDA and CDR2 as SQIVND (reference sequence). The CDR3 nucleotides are TGTGCCAGTAGTCTTACGGGACTAGCGGACGAGCAGTACTTC. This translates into CASSLTGLADEQYF. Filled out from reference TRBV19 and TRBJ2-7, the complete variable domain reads DGGITQSPKYLFRKEGQNVTLSCEQNLNHDAMYWYRQDPGQGLRLIYYSQIVNDFQKGDIAEGYSVSREKKESFPLTVTSAQKNPTAFYLCASSLTGLADEQYFGPGTRLTVT.

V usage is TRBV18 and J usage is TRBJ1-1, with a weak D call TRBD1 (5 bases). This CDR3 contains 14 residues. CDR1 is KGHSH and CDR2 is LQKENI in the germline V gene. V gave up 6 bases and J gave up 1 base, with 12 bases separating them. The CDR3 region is CASSGRDGNTEAFF. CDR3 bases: TGTGCCAGCTCGGGACGGGATGGGAACACTGAAGCTTTCTTT.

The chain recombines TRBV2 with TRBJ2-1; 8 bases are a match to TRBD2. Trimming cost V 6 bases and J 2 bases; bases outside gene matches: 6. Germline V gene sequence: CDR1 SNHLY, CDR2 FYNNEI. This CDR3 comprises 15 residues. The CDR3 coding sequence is TGTGCCAGCAGCCCTTTGCGGGGGGCCTACAATGAGCAGTTCTTC. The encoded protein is CASSPLRGAYNEQFF.

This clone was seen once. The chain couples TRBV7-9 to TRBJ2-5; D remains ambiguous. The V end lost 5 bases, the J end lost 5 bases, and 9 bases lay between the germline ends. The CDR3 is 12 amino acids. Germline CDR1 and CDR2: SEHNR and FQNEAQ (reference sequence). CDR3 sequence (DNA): TGTGCCAGCAGCCATCCCAGGGAGACCCAGTACTTC. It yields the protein CASSHPRETQYF.

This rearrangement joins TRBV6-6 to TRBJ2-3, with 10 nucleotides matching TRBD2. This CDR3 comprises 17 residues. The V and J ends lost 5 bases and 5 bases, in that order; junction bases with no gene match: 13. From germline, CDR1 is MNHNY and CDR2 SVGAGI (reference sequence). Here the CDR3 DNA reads TGTGCCAGCAGTCCGGGCGTCGTAGCGGGGGGCTTAGATACGCAGTATTTT. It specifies CASSPGVVAGGLDTQYF.

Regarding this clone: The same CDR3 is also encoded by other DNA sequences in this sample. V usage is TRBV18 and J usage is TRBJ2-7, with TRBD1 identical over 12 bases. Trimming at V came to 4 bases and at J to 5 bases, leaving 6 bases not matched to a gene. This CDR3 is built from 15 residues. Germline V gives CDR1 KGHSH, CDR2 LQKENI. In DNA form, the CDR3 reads TGTGCCAGCTCACGTGGGACAGGGGGCTTCAACGAGCAGTACTTC. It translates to CASSRGTGGFNEQYF.

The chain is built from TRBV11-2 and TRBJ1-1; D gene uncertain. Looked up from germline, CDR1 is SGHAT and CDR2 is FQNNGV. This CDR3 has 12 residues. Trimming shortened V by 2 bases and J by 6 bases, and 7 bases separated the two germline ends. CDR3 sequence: CASSLIQAEAFF. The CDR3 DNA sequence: TGTGCCAGCAGCTTAATCCAGGCTGAAGCTTTCTTT.

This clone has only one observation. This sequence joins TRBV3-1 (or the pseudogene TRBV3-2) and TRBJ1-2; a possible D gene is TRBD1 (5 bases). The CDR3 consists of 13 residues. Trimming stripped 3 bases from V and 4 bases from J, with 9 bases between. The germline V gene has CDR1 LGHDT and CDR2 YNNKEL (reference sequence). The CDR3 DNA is TGTGCCAGCAGCCAGGGGACGGTCTATGGCTACACCTTC. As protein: CASSQGTVYGYTF.

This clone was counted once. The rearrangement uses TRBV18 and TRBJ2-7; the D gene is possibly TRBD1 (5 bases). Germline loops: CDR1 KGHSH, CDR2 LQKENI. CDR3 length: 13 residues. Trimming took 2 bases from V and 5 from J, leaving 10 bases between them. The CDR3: CASSPWQGDEQYF. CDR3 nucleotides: TGTGCCAGCTCACCATGGCAGGGCGACGAGCAGTACTTC.

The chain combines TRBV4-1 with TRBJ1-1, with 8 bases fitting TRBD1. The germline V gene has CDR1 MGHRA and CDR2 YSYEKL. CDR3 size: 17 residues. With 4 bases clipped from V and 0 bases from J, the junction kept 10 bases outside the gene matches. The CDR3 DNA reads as TGCGCCAGCAGCCCACACGTCGGACAGGGAATGAACACTGAAGCTTTCTTT. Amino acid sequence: CASSPHVGQGMNTEAFF.

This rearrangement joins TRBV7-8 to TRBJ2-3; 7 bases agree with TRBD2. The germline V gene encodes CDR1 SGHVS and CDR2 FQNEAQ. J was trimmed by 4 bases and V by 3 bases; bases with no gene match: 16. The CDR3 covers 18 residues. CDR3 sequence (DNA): TGTGCCAGCAGCTTCCCGGAGGATATGACTAGCCGGGCAGATACGCAGTATTTT. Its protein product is CASSFPEDMTSRADTQYF.

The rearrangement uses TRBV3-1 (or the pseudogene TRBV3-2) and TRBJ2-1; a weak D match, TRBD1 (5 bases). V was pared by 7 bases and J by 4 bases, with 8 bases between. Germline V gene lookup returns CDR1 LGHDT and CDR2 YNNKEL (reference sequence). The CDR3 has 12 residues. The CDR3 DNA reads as TGTGCCAGCATGACAGATTACAATGAGCAGTTCTTC. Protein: CASMTDYNEQFF.

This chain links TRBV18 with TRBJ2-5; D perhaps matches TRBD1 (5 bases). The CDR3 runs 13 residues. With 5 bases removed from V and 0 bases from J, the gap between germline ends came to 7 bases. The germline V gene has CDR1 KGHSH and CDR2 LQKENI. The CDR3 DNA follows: TGTGCCAGCTCAGGGGCGGACCAAGAGACCCAGTACTTC. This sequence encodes CASSGADQETQYF.

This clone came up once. CDR3 DNA sequence: TGTGCCAGCAGCCAAGATATTTCGGGGACAGGGGGGGATGATGGCTACACCTTC. Its translation: CASSQDISGTGGDDGYTF. The V call is TRBV3-1 (or the pseudogene TRBV3-2), the J call TRBJ1-2, with 11 bases identical to TRBD1. This CDR3 region has 18 residues. Germline V gene lookup returns CDR1 LGHDT and CDR2 YNNKEL (reference sequence). Trimming at V came to 0 bases and at J to 6 bases, leaving 12 bases not matched to a gene.

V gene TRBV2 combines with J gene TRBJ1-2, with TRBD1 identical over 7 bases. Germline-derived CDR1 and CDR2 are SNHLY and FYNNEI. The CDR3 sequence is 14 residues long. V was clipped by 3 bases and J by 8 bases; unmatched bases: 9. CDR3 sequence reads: CASSDPDRRAGYTF. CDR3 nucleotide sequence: TGTGCCAGCAGTGACCCGGACAGGCGGGCGGGCTACACCTTC.

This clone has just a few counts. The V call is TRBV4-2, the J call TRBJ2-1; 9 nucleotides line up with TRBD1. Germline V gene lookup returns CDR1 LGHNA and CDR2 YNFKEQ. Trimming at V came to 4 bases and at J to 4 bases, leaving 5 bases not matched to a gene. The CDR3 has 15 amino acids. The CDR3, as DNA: TGTGCCAGCAGCCGTGACAGGGGGGATTACAATGAGCAGTTCTTC. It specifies CASSRDRGDYNEQFF.

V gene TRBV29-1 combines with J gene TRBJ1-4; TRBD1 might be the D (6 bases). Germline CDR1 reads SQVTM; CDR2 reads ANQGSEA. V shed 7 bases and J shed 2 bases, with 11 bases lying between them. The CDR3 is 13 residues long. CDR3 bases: TGCAGCGGCAGGGGAGAGACTAATGAAAAACTGTTTTTT. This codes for CSGRGETNEKLFF. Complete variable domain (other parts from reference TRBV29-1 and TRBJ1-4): SAVISQKPSRDICQRGTSLTIQCQVDSQVTMMFWYRQQPGQSLTLIATANQGSEATYESGFVIDKFPISRPNLTFSTLTVSNMSPEDSSIYLCSGRGETNEKLFFGSGTQLSVL.

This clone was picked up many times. The CDR3, as DNA: TGTGCCAGCATCGGCGGCTATGGCTACACCTTC. Encoded protein: CASIGGYGYTF. The gene calls are TRBV5-8 and TRBJ1-2, with no clear D. V gave up 6 bases and J gave up 4 bases, with 7 bases separating them. CDR1 is SGHTS and CDR2 is YDEGEE in the germline V gene. The CDR3 sequence is 11 residues long.

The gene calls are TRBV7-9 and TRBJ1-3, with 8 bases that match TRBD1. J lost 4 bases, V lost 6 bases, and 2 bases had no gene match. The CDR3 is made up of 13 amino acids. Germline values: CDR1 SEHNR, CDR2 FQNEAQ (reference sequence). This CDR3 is CASSPGGGNTIYF. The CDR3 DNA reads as TGTGCCAGCAGTCCAGGGGGCGGAAACACCATATATTTT.

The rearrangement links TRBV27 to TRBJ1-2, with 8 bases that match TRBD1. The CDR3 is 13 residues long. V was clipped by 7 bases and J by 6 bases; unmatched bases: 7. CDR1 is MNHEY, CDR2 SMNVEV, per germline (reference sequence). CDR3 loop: CASTQGAGDGYTF. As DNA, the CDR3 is TGTGCCAGCACCCAGGGGGCGGGGGATGGCTACACCTTC.

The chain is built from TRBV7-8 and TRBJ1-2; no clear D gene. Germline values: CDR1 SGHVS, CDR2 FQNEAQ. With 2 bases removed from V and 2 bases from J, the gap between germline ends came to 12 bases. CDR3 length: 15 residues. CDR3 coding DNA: TGTGCCAGCAGCTTAAGGGTGGCGGCAAACTATGGCTACACCTTC. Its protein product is CASSLRVAANYGYTF. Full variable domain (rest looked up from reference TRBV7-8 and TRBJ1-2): GAGVSQSPRYKVAKRGQDVALRCDPISGHVSLFWYQQALGQGPEFLTYFQNEAQLDKSGLPSDRFFAERPEGSVSTLKIQRTQQEDSAVYLCASSLRVAANYGYTFGSGTRLTVV.

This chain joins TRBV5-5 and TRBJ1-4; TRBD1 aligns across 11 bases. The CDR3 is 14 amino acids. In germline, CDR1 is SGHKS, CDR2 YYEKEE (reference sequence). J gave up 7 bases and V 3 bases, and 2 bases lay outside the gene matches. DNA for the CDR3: TGTGCCAGCAGCTCGGGGACAGGGGGTGAAAAACTGTTTTTT. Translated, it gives CASSSGTGGEKLFF. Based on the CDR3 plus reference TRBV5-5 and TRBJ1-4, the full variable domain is DAGVTQSPTHLIKTRGQQVTLRCSPISGHKSVSWYQQVLGQGPQFIFQYYEKEERGRGNFPDRFSARQFPNYSSELNVNALLLGDSALYLCASSSGTGGEKLFFGSGTQLSVL.

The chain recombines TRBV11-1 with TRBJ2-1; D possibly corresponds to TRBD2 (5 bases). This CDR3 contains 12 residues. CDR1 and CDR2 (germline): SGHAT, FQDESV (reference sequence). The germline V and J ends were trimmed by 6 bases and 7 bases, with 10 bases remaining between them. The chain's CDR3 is CASRERGNEQFF. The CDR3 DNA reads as TGTGCCAGCAGGGAACGAGGGAATGAGCAGTTCTTC.